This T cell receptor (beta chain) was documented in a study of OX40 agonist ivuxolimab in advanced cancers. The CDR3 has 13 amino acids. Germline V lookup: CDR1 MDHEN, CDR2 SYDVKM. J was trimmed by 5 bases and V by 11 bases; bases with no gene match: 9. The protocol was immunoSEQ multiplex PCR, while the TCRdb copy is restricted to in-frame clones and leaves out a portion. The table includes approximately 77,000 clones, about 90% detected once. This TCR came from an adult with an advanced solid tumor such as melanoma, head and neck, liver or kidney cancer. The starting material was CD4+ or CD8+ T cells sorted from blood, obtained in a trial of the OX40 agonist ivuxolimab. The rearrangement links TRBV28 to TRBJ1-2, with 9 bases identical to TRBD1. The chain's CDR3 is CAGSTGGGYGYTF. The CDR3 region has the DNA TGTGCCGGGTCTACAGGGGGCGGTTATGGCTACACCTTC.